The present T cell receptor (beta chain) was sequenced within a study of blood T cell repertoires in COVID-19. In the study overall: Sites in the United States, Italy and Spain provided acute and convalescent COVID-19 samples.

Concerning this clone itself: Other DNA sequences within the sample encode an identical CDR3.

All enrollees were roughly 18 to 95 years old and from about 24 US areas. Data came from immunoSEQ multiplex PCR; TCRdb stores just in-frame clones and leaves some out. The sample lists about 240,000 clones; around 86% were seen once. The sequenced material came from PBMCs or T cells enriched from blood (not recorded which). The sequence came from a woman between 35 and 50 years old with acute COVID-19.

CDR3 amino acids: CASSLVTGASTDTQYF. Here the CDR3 DNA reads TGTGCCAGCAGCTTAGTTACAGGGGCTAGCACAGATACGCAGTATTTT. The V call is TRBV7-8, the J call TRBJ2-3, with 7 bases fitting TRBD1. The CDR3 has 16 amino acids. V gave up 1 base and J gave up 0 bases; unmatched junction bases: 4. Germline CDR1 and CDR2: SGHVS and FQNEAQ.